This passage covers 12 T cell receptor beta chains from one sample sequenced in a study of post-analysis software for immune sequencing data. Notes on the study in general: Patients used five TRBV segments, including TRBV5-6, TRBV5-1 and TRBV20-1, more often than controls.

Their antigens remain unidentified. Researchers reported that TCR beta cDNA libraries carried unique molecular identifiers. MiXCR was run by TCRdb on the PCR reads, yielding one entry per CDR3 protein. This table has some 890,000 distinct CDR3 sequences, around 50% appearing once. The sequenced sample was blood. These receptors were taken from a girl aged 5-17 years with multiple sclerosis.

On this clonotype: The junction and the germline gene differ at one end; a read error may be behind it. The CDR3 DNA reads as TGCACCAGCAGCTCGAGGGTTTCTGGAGATACGCAGTATTTT. Encoded protein: CTSSSRVSGDTQYF. The rearrangement joins TRBV5-1 to TRBJ2-3; TRBD2 is a possible D gene (5 bases). This CDR3 has 14 residues. Germline CDR1 is SGHRS and CDR2 is YFSETQ. Full variable domain (outside the CDR3, taken from reference TRBV5-1 and TRBJ2-3): KAGVTQTPRYLIKTRGQQVTLSCSPISGHRSVSWYQQTPGQGLQFLFEYFSETQRNKGNFPGRFSGRQFSNSRSEMNVSTLELGDSALYLCTSSSRVSGDTQYFGPGTRLTVL.

The chain employs TRBV29-1 and TRBJ1-2; D ambiguous. The CDR3 runs 11 residues. Per germline, CDR1 SQVTM and CDR2 ANQGSEA. V lost 4 bases and J 9 bases, leaving 12 bases between the germline ends. This chain's CDR3 is CSVGGRESYTF. As DNA, the CDR3 is TGCAGCGTTGGAGGCCGGGAAAGCTACACCTTC.

This clonotype showed up just a few times. The chain's CDR3 is CASSLGILGQETQYF. CDR3 coding DNA: TGCGCCAGCAGCTTGGGGATTCTAGGCCAAGAGACCCAGTACTTC. This sequence joins TRBV5-1 and TRBJ2-5, with D hard to call. Germline V gene lookup returns CDR1 SGHRS and CDR2 YFSETQ. The CDR3 length is 15 residues. V was clipped by 0 bases and J by 1 base, with 10 bases between them.

The chain combines TRBV7-9 with TRBJ1-1, with D uncertain. The ends were cut back, 6 bases at V and 11 bases at J, with 16 bases in the middle. CDR1 SEHNR and CDR2 FQNEAQ come from the germline V gene (reference sequence). The CDR3 contains 12 residues. CDR3 amino acids: CASSFTTPYAFF. The DNA for the CDR3 is TGTGCCAGCAGTTTCACCACACCTTACGCTTTCTTT.

The V gene is TRBV29-1, the J gene TRBJ1-1, with D unclear. The CDR3 length is 13 residues. CDR1 SQVTM and CDR2 ANQGSEA come from the germline V gene. The V end was cut by 7 bases, the J end by 0 bases, with 12 bases between. CDR3 nucleotides: TGCAGCGGGCGGCAGAATATGAACACTGAAGCTTTCTTT. Amino acid sequence: CSGRQNMNTEAFF.

Remarks on this clonotype: One junction end disagrees with the germline gene, perhaps due to a read error. This sequence joins TRBV7-2 and TRBJ2-3; 14 bases are a match to TRBD2. CDR1 SGHTA and CDR2 FQGNSA come from the germline V gene. The CDR3 sequence is 17 residues long. CDR3 DNA sequence: TGTGCCAGCAGTCGAAGCGGGACTAGCGGGAGTGGGGATACGCAGTATTTC. It codes for CASSRSGTSGSGDTQYF.

V and J are TRBV5-1 and TRBJ2-1; the match to TRBD1 covers 9 bases. J lost 5 bases, V lost 5 bases, and 8 bases had no gene match. The CDR3 extends over 15 amino acids. Germline assignment: CDR1 SGHRS and CDR2 YFSETQ. CDR3 DNA sequence: TGCGCCAGCAGGCCGGGACAGGGATTCGACAATGAGCAGTTCTTC. Translating it yields CASRPGQGFDNEQFF.

V usage is TRBV20-1 and J usage is TRBJ1-6, with unresolved D. CDR1 DFQATT and CDR2 SNEGSKA come from the germline V gene (reference sequence). The length of the CDR3 is 16 residues. The V gene lost 1 base and the J gene lost 7 bases, with 17 bases spanning the gap. The CDR3 coding sequence is TGCAGTGCTAGAGGAGGAGCAGAACTACGGAATTCACCCCTCCACTTT. Residues: CSARGGAELRNSPLHF.

CDR3: CASSFAVPETQYF. In nucleotides, the CDR3 is TGCGCCAGCAGCTTCGCAGTTCCGGAGACCCAGTACTTC. The V call is TRBV5-1, the J call TRBJ2-5, with unresolved D. CDR3 size: 13 residues. V shed 2 bases and J shed 5 bases, with 10 bases lying between them. Germline V gene sequence: CDR1 SGHRS, CDR2 YFSETQ.

This chain connects TRBV5-1 to TRBJ2-3; no clear D. The V end was cut by 0 bases, the J end by 2 bases, with 10 bases between. Per the germline V gene, CDR1 is SGHRS and CDR2 is YFSETQ. The CDR3 spans 15 residues. CDR3 coding DNA: TGCGCCAGCAGCTTGGTGGCAGAGCCCACAGATACGCAGTATTTT. Translation: CASSLVAEPTDTQYF.

CDR3 bases: TGCAGCGTTCTGGGACTAGCGGGAGCAAACGAGCAGTACTTC. As protein: CSVLGLAGANEQYF. The rearrangement links TRBV29-1 to TRBJ2-7, with TRBD2 matching over 14 bases. There are 14 residues in the CDR3. The J segment lost 5 bases and the V segment lost 5 bases, leaving 5 bases of the junction unmatched. Germline V gene sequence: CDR1 SQVTM, CDR2 ANQGSEA.

In the case of this clonotype: At one boundary the junction diverges from the germline segment, which might be a read error. The rearrangement links TRBV5-1 to TRBJ2-3; D gene unclear. The CDR3 length is 14 residues. Germline CDR1 is SGHRS and CDR2 is YFSETQ. The CDR3 loop reads CASSRDKGTDTQYF. The CDR3 coding sequence is TGCGCTAGCAGCCGAGATAAAGGGACAGATACGCAGTATTTT.